Listed below are T cell receptor beta chains from one sample, sequenced in a study of T cells in Graves' hyperthyroidism and ophthalmopathy. MiXCR, run by TCRdb on the multiplex PCR reads, gives a single entry per CDR3 protein. This sample has more than 650,000 distinct CDR3 sequences, with 14% found just once. The sequenced sample was blood. All receptors derive from a woman aged 18-29 years with Graves' hyperthyroidism. The CDR3 runs from the conserved cysteine through the conserved F or W. A D gene is named only where the DNA matches it firmly. Size tells how often a clone was seen (once, few, many) or the class of an expanded clone, and some rows leave it out.

abundance,j_gene,v_gene,d_gene,CDR3nt,CDR3aa
many,TRBJ2-3,TRBV11-2,TRBD2,TGTGCCAGCAGCTCGCTACGTGGACTAGTACCTCATACGCAGTATTTT,CASSSLRGLVPHTQYF
many,TRBJ1-1,TRBV3-1,-,TGTGCCAGCAGCCAATTCCGGGTAGACACTGAAGCTTTCTTT,CASSQFRVDTEAFF
few,TRBJ2-2,TRBV12-3/TRBV12-4,-,TGTGCCAGCTTCTCGAGGGGTGGCCACGCCGGGGAGCTGTTTTTT,CASFSRGGHAGELFF
many,TRBJ2-7,TRBV6-4,-,TGTGCCAGCAGCTTCGCGGCGGGGACTCCCTACGAGCAGTACTTC,CASSFAAGTPYEQYF
many,TRBJ2-1,TRBV6-1,-,TGTGCCAGCAGTTTCTACCTGATCCCCAGCGACAATGAGCAGTTCTTC,CASSFYLIPSDNEQFF
many,TRBJ1-1,TRBV9,-,TGTGCCAGCAGTCCTGGCCGATACACTGAAGCTTTCTTT,CASSPGRYTEAFF
few,TRBJ2-2,TRBV15,-,TGTGCCACCAGCAGAGATCGACTAGGGGACACCGGGGAGCTGTTTTTT,CATSRDRLGDTGELFF
many,TRBJ1-5,TRBV28,-,TGTGCCAGCAGTTACGGGACATTGATGGGGAATCAGCCCCAGCATTTT,CASSYGTLMGNQPQHF
-,TRBJ2-3,TRBV20-1,-,TGCAGTGCTAGAGATTTACGGCTAGCGTCAGATACGCAGTATTTT,CSARDLRLASDTQYF
-,TRBJ2-5,TRBV20-1,-,TGCAGTGCTAAACCTCCGGGCCCTAGTAAACAAGAGACCCAGTACTTC,CSAKPPGPSKQETQYF
few,TRBJ1-5,TRBV4-1,-,TGCGCCAGCAGCCAAGACTGGAATCAGCCCCAGCATTTT,CASSQDWNQPQHF
-,TRBJ2-3,TRBV9,TRBD2,TGTGCCAGCAGCGAACTAGCGGGGGCCACAGATACGCAGTATTTT,CASSELAGATDTQYF
few,TRBJ2-1,TRBV24-1,TRBD2,TGTGCCACCAGTGGGACTAGCGGGAGGGAAGGCTACAATGAGCAGTTCTTC,CATSGTSGREGYNEQFF
many,TRBJ2-2,TRBV11-2,-,TGTGCCAGCAGCTACTTCGAGCTCGCCGGGGAGCTGTTTTTT,CASSYFELAGELFF
few,TRBJ2-5,TRBV4-1,-,TGCGCCAGCAGCCAATTCAACCAAGAGACCCAGTACTTC,CASSQFNQETQYF
few,TRBJ1-3,TRBV20-1,-,TGCAGTGCTGGAAAGGGGTCTGGAAACACCATATATTTT,CSAGKGSGNTIYF
few,TRBJ2-1,TRBV20-1,-,TGCAGTGCTAGATTGGGTGAGCAGTTCTTC,CSARLGEQFF
few,TRBJ2-7,TRBV20-1,TRBD2,TGCAGTGCTAGAGTAAGCGGGAGAAGGTCCTACGAGCAGTACTTC,CSARVSGRRSYEQYF
-,TRBJ2-3,TRBV5-1,-,TGCGCCAGCAGCCCAGGGGCCCGGGGAGATACGCAGTATTTT,CASSPGARGDTQYF
many,TRBJ1-5,TRBV6-2/TRBV6-3,-,TGTGCCAGCAGTTACTCAGGCAGGGCACTCCAGCCCCAGCATTTT,CASSYSGRALQPQHF
many,TRBJ2-2,TRBV6-2/TRBV6-3,-,TGTGCCACGCAAGGGCAGTGGAACACCGGGGAGCTGTTTTTT,CATQGQWNTGELFF
few,TRBJ2-7,TRBV20-1,-,TGCAGTGCCCCGGGCCAGTCTTACGAGCAGTACTTC,CSAPGQSYEQYF
-,TRBJ1-2,TRBV10-3,-,TGTGCCATCAGTGAGAGCATGCTATGGCCAAATTTGGTGCCTCTGTACTATGGCTACACCTTC,CAISESMLWPNLVPLYYGYTF
few,TRBJ2-2,TRBV29-1,-,TGCAGCGTTGACGGTTCCACCGGGGAGCTGTTTTTT,CSVDGSTGELFF
few,TRBJ1-3,TRBV7-9,TRBD1,TGTGCCAGCAGCTTCCCCGACAGGGGCCATATACCCATCTCTGGAAACACCATATATTTT,CASSFPDRGHIPISGNTIYF
few,TRBJ1-5,TRBV18,TRBD1,TGTGCCAGCTCACCCCAGACAGGGGGCGCGAGTGGCAATCAGCCCCAGCATTTT,CASSPQTGGASGNQPQHF
few,TRBJ1-2,TRBV29-1,-,TGCAGCGTTGAAGATGGCCGGAGGGGGATTTATGGCTACACCTTC,CSVEDGRRGIYGYTF